These 25 T cell receptor beta chains came from one sample sequenced in a study of radiotherapy plus CTLA-4 blockade in lung cancer. The data were produced by immunoSEQ multiplex PCR, yet TCRdb's version contains in-frame clones alone and is incomplete. This table holds under 65,000 clones, about 76% found once. This material consisted of peripheral blood, taken from a patient treated with radiotherapy plus ipilimumab. The receptor source for this set is a human donor with non-small cell lung cancer who had a complete response to radiotherapy plus ipilimumab.

This chain connects TRBV4-3 to TRBJ2-2; TRBD2 aligns across 9 bases. This CDR3 contains 17 residues. Germline assignment: CDR1 LGHNA and CDR2 YSLEER. V lost 4 bases, J lost 1 base, and 7 bases stayed unmatched. DNA of the CDR3: TGCGCCAGCAGCCCGCAAAGAGCGGGGGGGAACACCGGGGAGCTGTTTTTT. Protein sequence: CASSPQRAGGNTGELFF.

The rearrangement joins TRBV30 to TRBJ1-5, with TRBD1 matching 7 bases. CDR3 size: 13 residues. Trimming at V came to 2 bases and at J to 7 bases, leaving 5 bases not matched to a gene. The germline CDR1 and CDR2 sequences are GTSNPN and SVGIG (reference sequence). The CDR3 reads CAWSRQGGQPQHF. The CDR3 DNA reads TGTGCCTGGAGTAGACAGGGAGGCCAGCCCCAGCATTTT.

This chain links TRBV9 with TRBJ1-1; 8 bases match TRBD1. Germline loops: CDR1 SGDLS, CDR2 YYNGEE. Trimming took 0 bases from V and 1 from J; bases not matched to a gene: 20. The CDR3 is made up of 21 amino acids. CDR3 sequence: CASSVVPGGNLLAERNTEAFF. The CDR3 DNA reads TGTGCCAGCAGCGTAGTACCAGGGGGCAACTTACTTGCGGAAAGGAACACTGAAGCTTTCTTT. The full variable domain, in which reference TRBV9 and TRBJ1-1 provide the parts outside the CDR3, is DSGVTQTPKHLITATGQRVTLRCSPRSGDLSVYWYQQSLDQGLQFLIQYYNGEERAKGNILERFSAQQFPDLHSELNLSSLELGDSALYFCASSVVPGGNLLAERNTEAFFGQGTRLTVV.

The rearrangement joins TRBV6-1 to TRBJ1-2; weak D call: TRBD1 (5 bases). The V gene's germline CDR1 is MNHNS and CDR2 SASEGT. The V end was cut by 0 bases, the J end by 2 bases, with 10 bases between. This CDR3 spans 15 amino acids. For the CDR3, the DNA is TGTGCCAGCAGTGAAGCGTCCGCAGGGAACTATGGCTACACCTTC. Its translation: CASSEASAGNYGYTF.

This chain's CDR3 is CASSDRGVSTGELFF. In DNA form, the CDR3 reads TGTGCCAGCAGCGACAGGGGTGTTAGCACCGGGGAGCTGTTTTTT. The rearrangement uses TRBV9 and TRBJ2-2, with 7 bases identical to TRBD1. Germline V gene lookup returns CDR1 SGDLS and CDR2 YYNGEE. This CDR3 spans 15 amino acids. V was clipped by 3 bases and J by 4 bases; unmatched bases: 6.

For this clone: A junction boundary mismatches the germline segment, possibly from a read error. Other DNA sequences from this sample encode an identical CDR3 as well. CDR3 sequence (DNA): TGCGCCAGCAGTGAAGGGGACAGGGTAGATACGCAGTATTTT. Its translation is CASSEGDRVDTQYF. The chain employs TRBV6-4 and TRBJ2-3, with 9 bases matching TRBD1. This CDR3 comprises 14 residues. Germline V CDR1 and CDR2: MRHNA, SNTAGT.

The genes are TRBV30 and TRBJ2-7; TRBD2 is a possible D gene (6 bases). Germline V gene sequence: CDR1 GTSNPN, CDR2 SVGIG (reference sequence). Trimming took 4 bases from V and 0 from J, leaving 13 bases between them. The CDR3 is 14 amino acids. In DNA form, the CDR3 reads TGTGCCTGGACACGGGACTTCGTCTCCTACGAGCAGTACTTC. Translating gives CAWTRDFVSYEQYF.

The rearrangement joins TRBV10-3 to TRBJ2-7, with TRBD2 matching over 7 bases. CDR3 length: 12 residues. With 5 bases clipped from V and 3 bases from J, the junction kept 1 base outside the gene matches. The germline gives CDR1 ENHRY, CDR2 SYGVKD. The CDR3 reads CAISSGVYEQYF. The CDR3 DNA sequence: TGTGCCATCAGTAGCGGGGTCTACGAGCAGTACTTC.

The chain combines TRBV29-1 with TRBJ2-7; 8 positions match TRBD1. This CDR3 spans 14 amino acids. The V gene's germline CDR1 is SQVTM and CDR2 ANQGSEA. The V and J ends lost 7 bases and 6 bases, in that order; junction bases with no gene match: 14. The CDR3 sequence: CSARPPGQVTEQYF. For the CDR3, the DNA is TGCAGCGCCCGCCCGCCGGGACAGGTCACCGAGCAGTACTTC.

This sequence joins TRBV4-1 and TRBJ1-2; 8 bases agree with TRBD1. V was pared by 3 bases and J by 4 bases, with 7 bases of the junction left unmatched. CDR1 MGHRA and CDR2 YSYEKL come from the germline V gene. CDR3 length equals 15 residues. In DNA form, the CDR3 reads TGCGCCAGCAGCCACTATGGACAGGGCCCCTATGGCTACACCTTC. It is translated as CASSHYGQGPYGYTF.

This clone was recorded a few times. The chain carries TRBV30 and TRBJ2-3, with D perhaps TRBD2 (6 bases). Trimming cost V 2 bases and J 2 bases, with 17 bases left between them. CDR3 length: 16 residues. Germline-derived CDR1 and CDR2 are GTSNPN and SVGIG (reference sequence). CDR3 sequence reads: CAWSRASDPYTDTQYF. The CDR3 DNA is TGTGCCTGGAGTCGGGCTAGCGACCCGTACACAGATACGCAGTATTTT.

The chain has TRBV2 and TRBJ1-5; tentative D call: TRBD1 (6 bases). The germline V gene encodes CDR1 SNHLY and CDR2 FYNNEI. The CDR3 sequence is 13 residues long. Trimming cost V 8 bases and J 10 bases, with 18 bases left between them. DNA for the CDR3: TGTGCCAGCGGTATACAGGGAAAGGATCCCCAGCATTTT. Protein product: CASGIQGKDPQHF. The complete variable domain, with remaining parts taken from reference TRBV2 and TRBJ1-5, reads EPEVTQTPSHQVTQMGQEVILRCVPISNHLYFYWYRQILGQKVEFLVSFYNNEISEKSEIFDDQFSVERPDGSNFTLKIRSTKLEDSAMYFCASGIQGKDPQHFGDGTRLSIL.

There are a few counts of this clone. The chain links TRBV11-3 to TRBJ1-2, with D perhaps TRBD1 (5 bases). V was trimmed by 5 bases and J by 2 bases, leaving 21 bases between them. Germline CDR1 SGHNT, CDR2 YENEEA. The CDR3 spans 17 residues. CDR3 in DNA: TGTGCCAGCAGCGATTGGAAGAAGGCAGGGCTAAACTATGGCTACACCTTC. Amino acids: CASSDWKKAGLNYGYTF.

The V and J genes are TRBV7-2 and TRBJ1-5; 9 bases line up with TRBD1. The V segment lost 5 bases and the J segment 6 bases; nucleotides outside the gene matches: 5. CDR3 length: 14 residues. Per germline, CDR1 SGHTA and CDR2 FQGNSA. CDR3 sequence: CASSQGQGTQPQHF. CDR3 DNA sequence: TGTGCCAGCAGCCAGGGACAGGGCACTCAGCCCCAGCATTTT.

The CDR3 is CASSPRQGMEPQHF. CDR3 bases: TGTGCCAGCTCACCACGACAGGGAATGGAGCCCCAGCATTTT. The chain employs TRBV18 and TRBJ1-5, with TRBD1 identical over 7 bases. The germline gives CDR1 KGHSH, CDR2 LQKENI. CDR3 size: 14 residues. V shed 1 base, J shed 8 bases, and the junction held 5 bases outside the gene matches.

V and J are TRBV14 and TRBJ2-3; D is unresolved. Germline loops: CDR1 SGHDN, CDR2 FVKESK. The length of the CDR3 is 13 residues. Trimming removed 6 bases at V and 4 bases at J, with 11 bases between. Here the CDR3 DNA reads TGTGCCAGCAGGAGGAAACGATCAGATACGCAGTATTTT. It yields the protein CASRRKRSDTQYF.

The rearrangement joins TRBV10-1 to TRBJ2-1; D gene uncertain. Between the trimmed V and J ends, which lost 2 bases and 6 bases, there was a span of 8 bases. The germline V gene encodes CDR1 WNHNN and CDR2 SYGVQD (reference sequence). This CDR3 comprises 13 residues. The CDR3 loop reads CASSEDLGNEQFF. Written as DNA, the CDR3 is TGCGCCAGCAGTGAGGATCTAGGCAATGAGCAGTTCTTC.

For this clone: One end of the junction does not line up with germline, which may come from a read error. Other DNA variants within this sample encode the same CDR3. V gene TRBV6-1 combines with J gene TRBJ2-7; 10 bases are a match to TRBD2. CDR1 is MNHNS and CDR2 is SASEGT in the germline V gene. There are 16 residues in the CDR3. CDR3: CASSALAGGNSYEQYF. CDR3 nucleotide sequence: TGTGCCAGCAGTGCTTTAGCGGGGGGCAATTCCTACGAGCAATACTTC.

The V call is TRBV10-1, the J call TRBJ2-3; 7 bases match TRBD2. Per germline, CDR1 WNHNN and CDR2 SYGVQD (reference sequence). This CDR3 is built from 16 residues. V was pared by 1 base and J by 0 bases, with 4 bases of the junction left unmatched. CDR3 DNA: TGCGCCAGCAGTGAGTGGGGTAGCGGGAGCACAGATACGCAGTATTTT. This sequence encodes CASSEWGSGSTDTQYF.

The rearrangement joins TRBV28 to TRBJ1-2; unclear D gene. There are 15 residues in the CDR3. V dropped 8 bases and J dropped 4 bases, with 20 bases sitting between them. The germline V gene encodes CDR1 MDHEN and CDR2 SYDVKM. The CDR3 coding sequence is TGTGCCAGCCTTACCTCACTGGGAGAAGGCTATGGCTACACCTTC. Protein: CASLTSLGEGYGYTF.

V and J are TRBV5-4 and TRBJ2-7, with 7 bases lining up with TRBD1. This CDR3 is 13 amino acids long. Germline values: CDR1 SGHNT, CDR2 YYREEE (reference sequence). Losses at the gene ends were 4 bases for V and 2 bases for J; bases not matched to a gene: 3. CDR3 in DNA: TGTGCCAGCAGCGTGGGACAGACCTACGAGCAGTACTTC. Its protein is CASSVGQTYEQYF.

This clone has a handful of counts. An end of the junction differs from the germline gene, which may be a read error. V and J are TRBV25-1 and TRBJ2-3, with 10 bases that match TRBD2. The germline CDR1 and CDR2 sequences are MGHDK and SYGVNS. The CDR3 covers 17 residues. The CDR3 sequence: CASSARTGTSVLDTRYF. CDR3 nucleotide sequence: TGTGCCAGCAGTGCCCGGACCGGGACTAGCGTTTTGGATACGCGGTATTTT.

This rearrangement joins TRBV10-1 to TRBJ2-7; D might be TRBD2 (6 bases). The germline V gene encodes CDR1 WNHNN and CDR2 SYGVQD (reference sequence). The CDR3 is 14 amino acids. V lost 4 bases to trimming and J lost 5 bases, with 15 bases between them. CDR3 sequence (DNA): TGCGCCAGCAGTGGCGGCGGGGTGACCCACGAGCAGTACTTC. It codes for CASSGGGVTHEQYF.

The rearrangement joins TRBV5-1 to TRBJ1-4; 7 bases agree with TRBD1. The CDR3 loop spans 14 amino acids. Losses at the gene ends were 3 bases for V and 7 bases for J; bases not matched to a gene: 6. Germline CDR1 and CDR2: SGHRS and YFSETQ. The CDR3 DNA sequence: TGCGCCAGCAGCTCAGGGGGAAGGGGTGAAAAACTGTTTTTT. It codes for CASSSGGRGEKLFF. Full variable domain (remainder filled in from reference TRBV5-1 and TRBJ1-4): KAGVTQTPRYLIKTRGQQVTLSCSPISGHRSVSWYQQTPGQGLQFLFEYFSETQRNKGNFPGRFSGRQFSNSRSEMNVSTLELGDSALYLCASSSGGRGEKLFFGSGTQLSVL.

The J gene is TRBJ2-2, the V gene TRBV6-1, with 11 nucleotides matching TRBD1. The CDR3 sequence is 12 residues long. Germline V gene data show CDR1 as MNHNS and CDR2 as SASEGT. The CDR3, as DNA: TGTGCGGGACAGGGGGACACCGGGGAGCTGTTTTTT. Translation gives CAGQGDTGELFF.